This record looks at one TCR beta chain sequence and its context. These data originate in a study of blood T cell repertoires in COVID-19. At the level of the study: Sources were T cells, B-cell-depleted T cells, or PBMCs; the material itself was cDNA or gDNA.

Here immunoSEQ multiplex PCR was the method, and the copy in TCRdb shows in-frame clones only, minus some. Among 200,000 to 250,000 clones listed, around 90% were seen once. The CDR3 is 12 residues long. The germline V gene encodes CDR1 LNHDA and CDR2 SQIVND (reference sequence). Trimming removed 1 base from V and 3 bases from J, with 3 bases in between. This receptor was taken from a man under 40 with COVID-19, enrolled during active disease. The sample was peripheral blood. V is TRBV19 and J is TRBJ1-2; D gene unclear. The CDR3 here is CASSIAHYGYTF. The CDR3 region has the DNA TGTGCCAGTAGTATAGCTCACTATGGCTACACCTTC.